Listed here are 13 T cell receptor beta chains from one sample, sequenced in a study of identical twins. TCRdb passed the 5' RACE reads through MiXCR, listing each CDR3 protein once. Among around 100,000 distinct CDR3 sequences listed, less than 6.5% were seen once. Sequenced: memory T cells sorted from blood. The receptors come from a woman aged 45-65 years in good health.

The table lists this clonotype with a few counts. The chain combines TRBV12-5 with TRBJ2-1, with D unclear. The ends were cut back, 0 bases at V and 8 bases at J, with 8 bases in the middle. The CDR3 is made up of 13 amino acids. The germline CDR1 and CDR2 sequences are LGHNT and FRNRAP. The CDR3 region has the DNA TGTGCTAGTGGTTTGGTAGAGTTCCATGAGCAGTTCTTC. It specifies CASGLVEFHEQFF. Filled out from reference TRBV12-5 and TRBJ2-1, the complete variable domain reads DARVTQTPRHKVTEMGQEVTMRCQPILGHNTVFWYRQTMMQGLELLAYFRNRAPLDDSGMPKDRFSAEMPDATLATLKIQPSEPRDSAVYFCASGLVEFHEQFFGPGTRLTVL.

Many counts were recorded for this clonotype. The rearrangement links TRBV27 to TRBJ2-1; tentatively, D is TRBD1 (5 bases). The germline V gene has CDR1 MNHEY and CDR2 SMNVEV (reference sequence). V was cut by 6 bases and J by 8 bases, with 11 bases left in between. The CDR3 loop spans 12 amino acids. CDR3 sequence reads: CASRTQGDEQFF. Here the CDR3 DNA reads TGTGCCAGCAGGACCCAGGGCGATGAGCAGTTCTTC.

This clonotype was picked up many times. This sequence joins TRBV7-9 and TRBJ1-6; D uncertain. This CDR3 region has 12 residues. CDR1 and CDR2 (germline): SEHNR, FQNEAQ (reference sequence). V lost 10 bases to trimming and J lost 6 bases, with 10 bases between them. CDR3 in amino acids: CATRRPNSPLHF. In nucleotides, the CDR3 is TGTGCCACCCGACGCCCTAATTCACCCCTCCACTTT.

This clonotype was counted many times. This rearrangement joins TRBV5-1 to TRBJ1-1, with unresolved D. The CDR3 contains 14 residues. Deletions cut 0 bases from V and 3 bases from J, with 9 bases between. CDR1 is SGHRS, CDR2 YFSETQ, per germline. CDR3 sequence reads: CASSLAVRDTEAFF. CDR3 nucleotides: TGCGCCAGCAGCTTGGCCGTTCGTGACACTGAAGCTTTCTTT.

This clonotype turned up a few times. At one end the junction does not follow the germline gene, possibly because of a read error. The genes are TRBV7-2 and TRBJ2-5; D perhaps matches TRBD2 (6 bases). CDR3 length equals 15 residues. Germline CDR1 is SGHTA and CDR2 is FQGNSA. The DNA for the CDR3 is TGTGCCAGCAGCGCGGAGGGTAGCGTACAAGAGACCCAGTACTTT. Its translation: CASSAEGSVQETQYF.

The chain recombines TRBV4-1 with TRBJ2-7; D gene unclear. CDR1 MGHRA and CDR2 YSYEKL come from the germline V gene. V shed 0 bases and J shed 4 bases, with 10 bases lying between them. The CDR3 loop spans 14 amino acids. CDR3 DNA sequence: TGCGCCAGCAGCCAAGATAGAGGAGCTTACGAGCAGTACTTC. Its translation: CASSQDRGAYEQYF.

J is TRBJ2-4 and V is TRBV5-1, with D possibly called TRBD1 or TRBD2 (6 bases each). The CDR3 runs 14 residues. Trimming removed 0 bases from V and 6 bases from J, with 10 bases in between. From germline, CDR1 is SGHRS and CDR2 YFSETQ. The CDR3 DNA is TGCGCCAGCAGCTTGGCCGGAGGGGGAAACATTCAGTACTTC. Amino acid sequence: CASSLAGGGNIQYF.

The rearrangement uses TRBV5-4 and TRBJ2-5; D is perhaps TRBD2 (6 bases). Between the trimmed V and J ends, which lost 1 base and 4 bases, there was a span of 8 bases. The CDR3 is 13 residues long. Germline values: CDR1 SGHNT, CDR2 YYREEE (reference sequence). CDR3 loop: CASSLTSRETQYF. As DNA, the CDR3 is TGTGCCAGCAGCTTGACTAGCAGAGAGACCCAGTACTTC.

This clonotype was detected many times. The gene calls are TRBV29-1 and TRBJ2-7, with a possible D match to TRBD1 (5 bases). V was cut by 6 bases and J by 5 bases, with 11 bases left in between. The CDR3 is 11 residues long. CDR1 SQVTM and CDR2 ANQGSEA come from the germline V gene. In DNA, the CDR3 is TGCAGCGTGCAAGGGGTCGACGAGCAGTACTTC. Translated, it gives CSVQGVDEQYF.

The V call is TRBV6-6, the J call TRBJ2-7, with no clear D. This CDR3 region has 13 residues. Per germline, CDR1 MNHNY and CDR2 SVGAGI (reference sequence). The ends were cut back, 2 bases at V and 3 bases at J, with 8 bases in the middle. CDR3 nucleotides: TGTGCCAGCAGTTACCAGTACGGCTACGAGCAGTACTTC. Its protein product is CASSYQYGYEQYF.

In this sample, this clonotype turned up many times. This chain joins TRBV6-5 and TRBJ2-7; no definite D call. V lost 6 bases and J 0 bases, leaving 9 bases between the germline ends. Germline CDR1 is MNHEY and CDR2 is SVGAGI. There are 13 residues in the CDR3. CDR3 DNA sequence: TGTGCCAGCAGCGTCACCAGCTCCTACGAGCAGTACTTC. This translates into CASSVTSSYEQYF.

This clonotype was observed many times. The chain couples TRBV7-2 to TRBJ2-4; D is possibly TRBD2 (5 bases). Trimming removed 4 bases at V and 0 bases at J, with 13 bases between. There are 16 residues in the CDR3. Germline loops: CDR1 SGHTA, CDR2 FQGNSA. The CDR3 DNA sequence: TGTGCCAGCAGCTCTGGGCAGACTATAGCCAAAAACATTCAGTACTTC. Translating gives CASSSGQTIAKNIQYF.

V is TRBV20-1 and J is TRBJ2-7; D unclear. CDR3 size: 13 residues. With 2 bases removed from V and 0 bases from J, the gap between germline ends came to 8 bases. Germline CDR1 DFQATT, CDR2 SNEGSKA (reference sequence). The CDR3 nucleotides read TGCAGTGCTAGATTTGAGAGCTCCTACGAGCAGTACTTC. Encoded protein: CSARFESSYEQYF.